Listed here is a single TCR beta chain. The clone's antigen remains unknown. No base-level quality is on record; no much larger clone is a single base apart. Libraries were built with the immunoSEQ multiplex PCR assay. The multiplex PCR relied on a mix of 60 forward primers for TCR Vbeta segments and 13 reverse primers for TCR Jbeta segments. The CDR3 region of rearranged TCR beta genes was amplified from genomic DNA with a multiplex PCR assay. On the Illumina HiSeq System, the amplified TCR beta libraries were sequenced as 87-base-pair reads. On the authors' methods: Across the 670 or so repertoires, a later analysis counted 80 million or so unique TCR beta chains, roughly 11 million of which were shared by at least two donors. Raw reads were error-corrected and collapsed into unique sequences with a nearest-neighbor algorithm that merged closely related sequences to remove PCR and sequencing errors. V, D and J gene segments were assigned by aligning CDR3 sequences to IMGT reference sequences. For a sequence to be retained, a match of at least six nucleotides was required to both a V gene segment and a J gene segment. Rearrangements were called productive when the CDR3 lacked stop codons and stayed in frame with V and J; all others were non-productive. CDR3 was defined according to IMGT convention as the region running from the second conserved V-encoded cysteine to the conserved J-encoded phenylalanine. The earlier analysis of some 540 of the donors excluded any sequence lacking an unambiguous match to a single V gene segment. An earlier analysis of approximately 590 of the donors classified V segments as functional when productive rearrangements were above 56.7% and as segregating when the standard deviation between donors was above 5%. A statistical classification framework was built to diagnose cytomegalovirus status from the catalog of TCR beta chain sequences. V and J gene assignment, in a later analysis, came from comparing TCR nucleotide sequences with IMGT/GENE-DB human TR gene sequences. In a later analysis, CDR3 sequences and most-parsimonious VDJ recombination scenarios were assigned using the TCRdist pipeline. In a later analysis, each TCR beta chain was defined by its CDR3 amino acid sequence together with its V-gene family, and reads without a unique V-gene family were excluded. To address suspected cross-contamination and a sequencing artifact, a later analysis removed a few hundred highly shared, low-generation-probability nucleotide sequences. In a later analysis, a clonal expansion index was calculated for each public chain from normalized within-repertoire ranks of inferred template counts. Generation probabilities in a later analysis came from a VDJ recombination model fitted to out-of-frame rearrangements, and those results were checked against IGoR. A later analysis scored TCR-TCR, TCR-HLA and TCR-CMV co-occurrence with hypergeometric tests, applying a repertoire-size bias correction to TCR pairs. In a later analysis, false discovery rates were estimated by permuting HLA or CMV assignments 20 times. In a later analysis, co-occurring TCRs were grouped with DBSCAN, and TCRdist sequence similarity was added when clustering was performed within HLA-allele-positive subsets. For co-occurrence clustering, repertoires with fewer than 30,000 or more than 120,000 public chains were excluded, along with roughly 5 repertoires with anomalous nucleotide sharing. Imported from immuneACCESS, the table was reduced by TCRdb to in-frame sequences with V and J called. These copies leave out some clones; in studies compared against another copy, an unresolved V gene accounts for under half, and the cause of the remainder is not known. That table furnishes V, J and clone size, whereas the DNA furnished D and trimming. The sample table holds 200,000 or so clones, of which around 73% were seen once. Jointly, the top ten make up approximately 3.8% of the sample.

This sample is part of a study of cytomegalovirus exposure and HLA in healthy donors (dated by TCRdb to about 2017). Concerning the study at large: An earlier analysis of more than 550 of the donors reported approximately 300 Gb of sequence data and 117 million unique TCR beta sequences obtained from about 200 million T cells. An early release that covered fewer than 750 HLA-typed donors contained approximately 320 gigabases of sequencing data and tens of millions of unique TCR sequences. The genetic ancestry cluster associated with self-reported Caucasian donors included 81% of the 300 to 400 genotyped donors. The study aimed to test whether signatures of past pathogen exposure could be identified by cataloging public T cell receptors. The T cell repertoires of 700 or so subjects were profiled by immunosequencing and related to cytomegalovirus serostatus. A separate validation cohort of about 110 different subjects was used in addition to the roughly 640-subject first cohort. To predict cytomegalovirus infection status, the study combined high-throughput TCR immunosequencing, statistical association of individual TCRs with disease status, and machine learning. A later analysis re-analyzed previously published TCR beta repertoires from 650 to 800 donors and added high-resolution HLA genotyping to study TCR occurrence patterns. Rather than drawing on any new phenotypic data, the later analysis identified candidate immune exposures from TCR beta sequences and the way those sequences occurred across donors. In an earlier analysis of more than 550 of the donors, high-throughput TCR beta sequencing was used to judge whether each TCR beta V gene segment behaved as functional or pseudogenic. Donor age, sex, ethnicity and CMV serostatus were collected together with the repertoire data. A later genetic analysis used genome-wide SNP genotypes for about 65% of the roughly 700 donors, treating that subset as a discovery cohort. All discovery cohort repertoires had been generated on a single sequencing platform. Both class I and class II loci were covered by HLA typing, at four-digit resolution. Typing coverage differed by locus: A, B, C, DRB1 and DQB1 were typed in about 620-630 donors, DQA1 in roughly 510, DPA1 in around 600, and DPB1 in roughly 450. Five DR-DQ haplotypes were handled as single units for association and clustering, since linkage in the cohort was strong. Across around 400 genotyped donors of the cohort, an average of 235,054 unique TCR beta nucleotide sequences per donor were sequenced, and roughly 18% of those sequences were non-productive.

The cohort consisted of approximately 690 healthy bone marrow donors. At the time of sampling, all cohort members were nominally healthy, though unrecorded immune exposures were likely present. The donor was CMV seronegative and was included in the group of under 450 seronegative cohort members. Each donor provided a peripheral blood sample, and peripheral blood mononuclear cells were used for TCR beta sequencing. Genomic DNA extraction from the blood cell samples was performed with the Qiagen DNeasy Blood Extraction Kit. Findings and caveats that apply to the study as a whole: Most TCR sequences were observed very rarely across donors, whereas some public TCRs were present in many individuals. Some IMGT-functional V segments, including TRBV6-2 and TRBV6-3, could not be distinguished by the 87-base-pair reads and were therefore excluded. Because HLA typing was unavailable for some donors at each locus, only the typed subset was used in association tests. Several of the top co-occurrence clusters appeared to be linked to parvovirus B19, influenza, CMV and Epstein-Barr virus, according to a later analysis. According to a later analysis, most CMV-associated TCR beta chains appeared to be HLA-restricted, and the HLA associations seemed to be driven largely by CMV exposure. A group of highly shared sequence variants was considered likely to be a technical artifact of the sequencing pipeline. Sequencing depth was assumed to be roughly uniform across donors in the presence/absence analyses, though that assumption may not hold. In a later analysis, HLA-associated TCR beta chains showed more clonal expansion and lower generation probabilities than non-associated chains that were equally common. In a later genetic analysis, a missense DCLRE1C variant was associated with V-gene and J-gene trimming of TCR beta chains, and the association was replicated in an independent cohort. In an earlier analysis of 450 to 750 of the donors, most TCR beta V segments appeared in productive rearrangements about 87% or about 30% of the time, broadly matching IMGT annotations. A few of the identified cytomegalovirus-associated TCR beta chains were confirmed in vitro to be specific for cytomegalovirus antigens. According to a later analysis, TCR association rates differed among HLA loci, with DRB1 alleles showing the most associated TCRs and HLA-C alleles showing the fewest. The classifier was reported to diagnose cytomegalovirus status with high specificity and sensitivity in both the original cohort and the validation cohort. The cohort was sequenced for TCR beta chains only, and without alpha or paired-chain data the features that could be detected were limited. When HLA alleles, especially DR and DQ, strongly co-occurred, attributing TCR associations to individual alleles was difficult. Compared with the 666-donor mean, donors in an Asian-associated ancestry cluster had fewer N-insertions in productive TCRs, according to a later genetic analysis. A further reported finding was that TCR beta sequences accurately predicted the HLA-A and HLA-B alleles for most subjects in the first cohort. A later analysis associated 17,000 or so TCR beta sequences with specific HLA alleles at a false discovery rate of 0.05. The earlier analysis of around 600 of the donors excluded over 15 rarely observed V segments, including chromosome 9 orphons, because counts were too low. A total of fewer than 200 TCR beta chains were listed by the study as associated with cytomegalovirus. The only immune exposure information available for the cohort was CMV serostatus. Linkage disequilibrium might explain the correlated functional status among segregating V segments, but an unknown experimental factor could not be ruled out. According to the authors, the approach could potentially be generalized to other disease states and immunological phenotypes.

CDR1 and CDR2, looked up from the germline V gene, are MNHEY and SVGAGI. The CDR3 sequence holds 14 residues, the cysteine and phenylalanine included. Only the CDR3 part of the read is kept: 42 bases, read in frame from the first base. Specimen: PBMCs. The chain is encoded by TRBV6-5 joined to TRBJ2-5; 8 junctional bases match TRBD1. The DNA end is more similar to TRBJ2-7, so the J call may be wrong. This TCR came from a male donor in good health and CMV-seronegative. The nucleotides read TGTGCCAGCAGGCAGGGACAGGTCTCCTACGAGCAGTACTTC. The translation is CASRQGQVSYEQYF.